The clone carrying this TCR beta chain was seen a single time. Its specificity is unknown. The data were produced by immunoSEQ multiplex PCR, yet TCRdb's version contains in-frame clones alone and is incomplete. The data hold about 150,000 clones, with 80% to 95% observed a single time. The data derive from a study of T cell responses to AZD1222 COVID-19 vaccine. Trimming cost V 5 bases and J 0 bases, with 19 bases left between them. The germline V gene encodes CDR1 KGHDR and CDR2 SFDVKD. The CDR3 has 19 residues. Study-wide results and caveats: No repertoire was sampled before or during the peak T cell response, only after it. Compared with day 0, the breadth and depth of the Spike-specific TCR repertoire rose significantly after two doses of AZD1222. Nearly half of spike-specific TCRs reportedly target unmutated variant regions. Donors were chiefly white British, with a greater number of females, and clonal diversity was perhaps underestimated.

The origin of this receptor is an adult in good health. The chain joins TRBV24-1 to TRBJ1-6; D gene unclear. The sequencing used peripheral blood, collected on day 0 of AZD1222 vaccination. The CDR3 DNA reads TGTGCCACCAGTGCTCCAGTAGATAGGCCGAGCTCCTATAATTCACCCCTCCACTTT. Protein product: CATSAPVDRPSSYNSPLHF.